The 14 T cell receptor beta chains below all came from one sample that was sequenced in a study of blood T cell repertoires in COVID-19. Sequencing was performed with immunoSEQ multiplex PCR; in TCRdb, only in-frame clones are kept and a portion is missing. The sample lists 140,000 to 150,000 clones, just under 90% occurring once. Sequencing input: peripheral blood. All receptors derive from a woman between 50 and 59 years old with active or convalescent COVID-19.

The chain joins TRBV6-1 to TRBJ2-7; possibly TRBD1 for D (5 bases). Germline CDR1 and CDR2: MNHNS and SASEGT. There are 15 residues in the CDR3. With 7 bases removed from V and 0 bases from J, the gap between germline ends came to 16 bases. CDR3 coding DNA: TGTGCCAGCATCTTGGTCCCCCAGGGCTCCTACGAGCAGTACTTC. Its translation: CASILVPQGSYEQYF.

There are a few counts of this clone. The CDR3 spells CASSQDLGLSSYNEQFF. The DNA of the CDR3 is TGTGCCAGCAGCCAAGATCTGGGGCTTAGCTCCTACAATGAGCAGTTCTTC. V gene TRBV4-2 combines with J gene TRBJ2-1, with D maybe TRBD1 (5 bases). The CDR3 is 17 residues long. Germline CDR1 is LGHNA and CDR2 is YNFKEQ. The V end was cut by 0 bases, the J end by 0 bases, with 12 bases between.

This CDR3 reads CASSPQGVLSGNTIYF. In nucleotides, the CDR3 is TGTGCCAGCAGCCCCCAGGGGGTCCTCTCTGGAAACACCATATATTTT. The V call is TRBV7-9, the J call TRBJ1-3, with TRBD1 matching 7 bases. The V gene's germline CDR1 is SEHNR and CDR2 FQNEAQ (reference sequence). This CDR3 is built from 16 residues. The J segment lost 0 bases and the V segment lost 5 bases, leaving 7 bases of the junction unmatched. Complete variable domain (other parts from reference TRBV7-9 and TRBJ1-3): DTGVSQNPRHKITKRGQNVTFRCDPISEHNRLYWYRQTLGQGPEFLTYFQNEAQLEKSRLLSDRFSAERPKGSFSTLEIQRTEQGDSAMYLCASSPQGVLSGNTIYFGEGSWLTVV.

This chain connects TRBV6-2 or TRBV6-3 to TRBJ1-4; no reliable D call. The CDR3 sequence is 15 residues long. Germline assignment: CDR1 MNHEY and CDR2 SVGEGT. V lost 5 bases to trimming and J lost 0 bases, with 10 bases between them. As DNA, the CDR3 is TGTGCCAGCAGTGCCCAACTTGCAACTAATGAAAAACTGTTTTTT. Translated: CASSAQLATNEKLFF.

V usage is TRBV7-3 and J usage is TRBJ2-2, with D unresolved. The CDR3 runs to 15 residues. Trimming removed 3 bases at V and 1 base at J, with 9 bases between. Germline V lookup: CDR1 SGHTA, CDR2 FQGTGA. This CDR3 is CASSFTDGNTGELFF. As DNA, the CDR3 is TGTGCCAGCAGCTTCACAGACGGGAACACCGGGGAGCTGTTTTTT.

The gene calls are TRBV15 and TRBJ1-2; the match to TRBD1 covers 8 bases. This CDR3 comprises 16 residues. Germline V gene sequence: CDR1 LNHNV, CDR2 YYDKDF (reference sequence). After removal of 4 bases from V and 3 bases from J, the junction contained 10 bases not matched to a gene. CDR3 nucleotide sequence: TGTGCCACCAGCAACTGGACAGGGACGCTAGACTATGGCTACACCTTC. Translation: CATSNWTGTLDYGYTF.

The chain joins TRBV11-2 to TRBJ2-7; D possibly corresponds to TRBD1 (5 bases). The CDR3 length is 13 residues. The V gene lost 1 base and the J gene lost 3 bases, with 7 bases spanning the gap. The V gene's germline CDR1 is SGHAT and CDR2 FQNNGV. CDR3 DNA sequence: TGTGCCAGCAGCTTAGGACAGCACTACGAGCAGTACTTC. It specifies CASSLGQHYEQYF.

The sample holds one count of this clone. This chain joins TRBV5-8 and TRBJ1-3; weak D call: TRBD1 (5 bases). V shed 3 bases and J shed 4 bases, with 17 bases lying between them. CDR3 length: 16 residues. CDR1 is SGHTS, CDR2 YDEGEE, per germline. The CDR3 DNA sequence: TGTGCCAGCAGCTCGGGGGATACAGCGGGCGGAAACACCATATATTTT. Amino acid sequence: CASSSGDTAGGNTIYF.

The DNA for the CDR3 is TGTGCCAGCAGCCAAGTTGGGCAGGTCTATGGCTACACCTTC. It yields the protein CASSQVGQVYGYTF. The V gene is TRBV14, the J gene TRBJ1-2; D not certain. Germline lookup yields CDR1 SGHDN and CDR2 FVKESK. Trimming removed 1 base from V and 4 bases from J, with 10 bases in between. This CDR3 is 14 amino acids long.

The chain couples TRBV19 to TRBJ2-5, with 8 bases matching TRBD1. Germline CDR1 LNHDA, CDR2 SQIVND (reference sequence). Germline trimming cut 5 bases from V and 6 bases from J; bases unmatched to any gene: 8. CDR3 size: 14 residues. This CDR3 reads CASSQPGQEQTQYF. For the CDR3, the DNA is TGTGCCAGTAGTCAACCGGGACAGGAACAGACCCAGTACTTC.

The gene calls are TRBV7-9 and TRBJ1-1; perhaps TRBD1 as D (6 bases). Trimming removed 0 bases at V and 11 bases at J, with 19 bases between. From germline, CDR1 is SEHNR and CDR2 FQNEAQ (reference sequence). The CDR3 is 15 amino acids. The CDR3 sequence: CASSLALGGREAAFF. As DNA, the CDR3 is TGTGCCAGCAGCTTAGCGCTGGGGGGGCGGGAAGCCGCTTTCTTT.

This chain connects TRBV24-1 to TRBJ2-5, with TRBD2 matching over 10 bases. This CDR3 has 17 amino acids. V lost 4 bases and J lost 3; bases outside the gene matches: 10. Per the germline V gene, CDR1 is KGHDR and CDR2 is SFDVKD. CDR3: CATSDRSGLAGEETQYF. For the CDR3, the DNA is TGTGCCACCAGTGACCGATCCGGGCTAGCGGGAGAAGAGACCCAGTACTTC.

The V call is TRBV2, the J call TRBJ2-5; 7 nucleotides line up with TRBD2. Germline values: CDR1 SNHLY, CDR2 FYNNEI. The CDR3 extends over 15 amino acids. J lost 5 bases, V lost 1 base, and 7 bases had no gene match. CDR3 loop: CASSEEAGMRETQYF. The DNA for the CDR3 is TGTGCCAGCAGTGAAGAAGCGGGGATGAGGGAGACCCAGTACTTC.

This clone is a singleton in its sample. The gene calls are TRBV19 and TRBJ1-2, with D perhaps TRBD1 (5 bases). The germline V and J ends were trimmed by 5 bases and 4 bases, with 11 bases remaining between them. The CDR3 is made up of 13 amino acids. Germline CDR1 LNHDA, CDR2 SQIVND (reference sequence). CDR3 protein: CASSPQGGYGYTF. Here the CDR3 DNA reads TGTGCCAGTAGTCCCCAGGGAGGCTATGGCTACACCTTC.